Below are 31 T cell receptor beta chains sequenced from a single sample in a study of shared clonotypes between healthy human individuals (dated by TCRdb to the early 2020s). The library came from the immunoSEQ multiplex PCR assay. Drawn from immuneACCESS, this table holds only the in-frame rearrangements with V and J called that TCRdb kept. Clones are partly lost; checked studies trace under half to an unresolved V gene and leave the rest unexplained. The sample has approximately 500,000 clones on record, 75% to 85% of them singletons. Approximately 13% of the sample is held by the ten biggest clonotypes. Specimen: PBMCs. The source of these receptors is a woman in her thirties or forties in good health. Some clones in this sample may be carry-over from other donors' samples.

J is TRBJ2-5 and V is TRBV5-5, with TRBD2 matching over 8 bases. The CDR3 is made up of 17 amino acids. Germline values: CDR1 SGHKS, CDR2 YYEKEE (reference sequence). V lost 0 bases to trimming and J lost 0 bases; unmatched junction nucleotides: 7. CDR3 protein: CASSLEASGHYQETQYF. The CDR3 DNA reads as TGTGCCAGCAGCTTGGAGGCTAGCGGGCATTACCAAGAGACCCAGTACTTC.

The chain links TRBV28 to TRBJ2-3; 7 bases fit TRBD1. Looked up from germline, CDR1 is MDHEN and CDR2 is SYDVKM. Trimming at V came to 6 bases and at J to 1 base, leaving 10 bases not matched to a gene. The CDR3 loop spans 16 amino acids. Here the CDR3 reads CASSLPRGRRTDTQYF. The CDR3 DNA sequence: TGTGCCAGCAGCCTCCCTAGGGGGCGTCGCACAGATACGCAGTATTTT.

The CDR3 DNA is TGTGCCAGCAGCTTAGAAGACCGCTCTGGGGCCAACGTCCTGACTTTC. This codes for CASSLEDRSGANVLTF. This sequence joins TRBV7-8 and TRBJ2-6; D call uncertain. Germline values: CDR1 SGHVS, CDR2 FQNEAQ. Trimming cost V 1 base and J 0 bases, with 7 bases left between them. The length of the CDR3 is 16 residues.

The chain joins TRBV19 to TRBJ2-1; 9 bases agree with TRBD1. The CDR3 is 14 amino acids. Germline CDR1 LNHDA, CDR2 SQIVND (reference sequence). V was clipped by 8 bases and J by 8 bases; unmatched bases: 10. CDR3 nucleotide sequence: TGTGCCAGTTCAGATCGGACAGGGGAAGATGAGCAGTTCTTC. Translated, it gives CASSDRTGEDEQFF.

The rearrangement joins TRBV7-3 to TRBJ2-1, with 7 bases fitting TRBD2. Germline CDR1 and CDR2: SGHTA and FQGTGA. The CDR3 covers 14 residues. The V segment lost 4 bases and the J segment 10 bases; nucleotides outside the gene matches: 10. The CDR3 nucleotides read TGTGCCAGCAGCTCCGGGACTACCCGAGGGGAGCAGTTCTTC. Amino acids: CASSSGTTRGEQFF.

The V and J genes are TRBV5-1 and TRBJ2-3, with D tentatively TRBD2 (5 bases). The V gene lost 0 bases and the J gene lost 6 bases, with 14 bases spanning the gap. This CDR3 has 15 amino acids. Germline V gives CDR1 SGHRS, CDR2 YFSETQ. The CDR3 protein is CASSLDILRADTQYF. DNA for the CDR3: TGCGCCAGCAGCTTGGACATCCTGAGGGCGGATACGCAGTATTTT.

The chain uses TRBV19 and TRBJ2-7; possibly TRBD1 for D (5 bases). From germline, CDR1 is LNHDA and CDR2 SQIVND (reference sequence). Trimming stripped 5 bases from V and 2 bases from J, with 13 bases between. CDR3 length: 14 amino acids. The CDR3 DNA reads TGTGCCAGTAGTTCTCAGACAGTCGCCTACGAGCAGTACTTC. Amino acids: CASSSQTVAYEQYF.

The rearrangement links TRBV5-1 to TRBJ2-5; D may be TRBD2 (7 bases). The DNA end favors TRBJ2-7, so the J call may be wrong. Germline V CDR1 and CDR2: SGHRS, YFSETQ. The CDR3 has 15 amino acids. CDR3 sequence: CASSQAGEGAYEQYF. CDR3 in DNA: TGCGCCAGCAGCCAGGCCGGGGAGGGGGCCTACGAGCAGTACTTC.

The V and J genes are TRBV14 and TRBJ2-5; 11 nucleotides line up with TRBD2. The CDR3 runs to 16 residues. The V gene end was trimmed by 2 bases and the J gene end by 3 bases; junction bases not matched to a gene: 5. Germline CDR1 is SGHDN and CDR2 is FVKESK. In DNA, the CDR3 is TGTGCCAGCAGCCAACTGCCGGGACTAGCGGAAGAGACCCAGTACTTC. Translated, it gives CASSQLPGLAEETQYF.

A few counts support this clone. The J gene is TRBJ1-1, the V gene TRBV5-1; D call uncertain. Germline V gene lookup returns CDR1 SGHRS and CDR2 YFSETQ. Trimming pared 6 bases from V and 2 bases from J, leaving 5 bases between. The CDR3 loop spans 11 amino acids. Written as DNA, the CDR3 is TGCGCCAGCACCGGTAACACTGAAGCTTTCTTT. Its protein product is CASTGNTEAFF.

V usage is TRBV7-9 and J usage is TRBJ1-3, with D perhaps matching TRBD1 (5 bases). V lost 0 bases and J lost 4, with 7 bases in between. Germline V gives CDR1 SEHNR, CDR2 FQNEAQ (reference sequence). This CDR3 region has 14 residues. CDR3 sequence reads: CASSLAGDGNTIYF. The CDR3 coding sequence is TGTGCCAGCAGCTTAGCAGGGGACGGAAACACCATATATTTT. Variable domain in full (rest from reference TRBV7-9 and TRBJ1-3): DTGVSQNPRHKITKRGQNVTFRCDPISEHNRLYWYRQTLGQGPEFLTYFQNEAQLEKSRLLSDRFSAERPKGSFSTLEIQRTEQGDSAMYLCASSLAGDGNTIYFGEGSWLTVV.

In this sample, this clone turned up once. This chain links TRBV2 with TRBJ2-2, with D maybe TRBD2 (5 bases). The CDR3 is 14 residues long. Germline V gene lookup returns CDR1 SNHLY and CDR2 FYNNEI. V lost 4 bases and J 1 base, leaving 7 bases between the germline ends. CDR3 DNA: TGTGCCAGCAGTGGGGAGCAGAACACCGGGGAGCTGTTTTTT. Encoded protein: CASSGEQNTGELFF.

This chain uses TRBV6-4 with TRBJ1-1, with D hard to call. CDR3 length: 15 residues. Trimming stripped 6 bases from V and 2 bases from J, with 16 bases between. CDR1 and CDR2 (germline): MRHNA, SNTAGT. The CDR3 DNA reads TGTGCCAGCAGCCCCCGCGGAGGGCTAAACACTGAAGCTTTCTTT. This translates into CASSPRGGLNTEAFF.

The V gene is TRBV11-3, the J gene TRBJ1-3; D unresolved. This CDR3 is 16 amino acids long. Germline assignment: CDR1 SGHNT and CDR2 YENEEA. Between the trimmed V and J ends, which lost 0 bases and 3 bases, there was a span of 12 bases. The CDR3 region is CASSLEGRRVGNTIYF. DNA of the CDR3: TGTGCCAGCAGCTTAGAAGGTCGCCGGGTTGGAAACACCATATATTTT.

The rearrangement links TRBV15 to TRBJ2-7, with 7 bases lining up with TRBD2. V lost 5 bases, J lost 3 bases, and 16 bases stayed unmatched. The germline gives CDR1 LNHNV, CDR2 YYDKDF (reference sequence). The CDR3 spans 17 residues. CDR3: CATSHPARGRGVYEQYF. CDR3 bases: TGTGCCACCAGCCACCCGGCGCGCGGGAGAGGAGTCTACGAGCAGTACTTC. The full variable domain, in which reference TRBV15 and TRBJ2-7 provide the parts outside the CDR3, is DAMVIQNPRYQVTQFGKPVTLSCSQTLNHNVMYWYQQKSSQAPKLLFHYYDKDFNNEADTPDNFQSRRPNTSFCFLDIRSPGLGDTAMYLCATSHPARGRGVYEQYFGPGTRLTVT.

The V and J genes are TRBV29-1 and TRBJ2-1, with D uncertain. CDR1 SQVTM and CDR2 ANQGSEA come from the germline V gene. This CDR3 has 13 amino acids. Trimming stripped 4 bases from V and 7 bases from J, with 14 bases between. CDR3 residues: CSVARDGENEQFF. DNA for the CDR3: TGCAGCGTTGCTCGCGATGGTGAGAATGAGCAGTTCTTC.

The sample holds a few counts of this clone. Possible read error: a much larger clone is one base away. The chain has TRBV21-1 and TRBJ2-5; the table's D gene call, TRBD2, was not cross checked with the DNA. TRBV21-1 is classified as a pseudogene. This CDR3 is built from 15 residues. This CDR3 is CARWDRGAGGETQYF. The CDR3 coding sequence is TGTGCCAGGTGGGACAGGGGGGCGGGAGGGGAGACCCAGTACTTC.

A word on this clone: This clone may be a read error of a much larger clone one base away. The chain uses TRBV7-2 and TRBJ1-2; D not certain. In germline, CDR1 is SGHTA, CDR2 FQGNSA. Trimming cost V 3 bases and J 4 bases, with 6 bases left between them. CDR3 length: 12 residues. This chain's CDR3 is CASSFAGYGYTF. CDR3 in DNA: TGTGCCAGCAGCTTCGCAGGCTATGGCTACACCTTC.

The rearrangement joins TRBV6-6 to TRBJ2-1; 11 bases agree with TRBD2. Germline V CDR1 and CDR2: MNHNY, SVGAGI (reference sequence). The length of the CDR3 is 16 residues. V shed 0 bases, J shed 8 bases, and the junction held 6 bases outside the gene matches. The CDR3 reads CASSYSKVAGGYEQFF. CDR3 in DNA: TGTGCCAGCAGTTACTCGAAGGTAGCGGGAGGGTATGAGCAGTTCTTC.

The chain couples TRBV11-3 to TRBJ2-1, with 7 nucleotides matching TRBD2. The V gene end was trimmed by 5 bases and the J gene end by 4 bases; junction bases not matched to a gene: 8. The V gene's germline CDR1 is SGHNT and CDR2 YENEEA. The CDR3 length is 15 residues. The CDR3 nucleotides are TGTGCCAGCAGCGGAGGGACTATAAATTACAATGAGCAGTTCTTC. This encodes CASSGGTINYNEQFF.

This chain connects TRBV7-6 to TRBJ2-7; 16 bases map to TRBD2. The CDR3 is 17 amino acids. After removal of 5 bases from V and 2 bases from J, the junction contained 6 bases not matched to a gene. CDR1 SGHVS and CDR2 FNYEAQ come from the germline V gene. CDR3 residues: CASSPGTSGRATYEQYF. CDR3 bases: TGTGCCAGCAGCCCCGGGACTAGCGGGAGGGCAACCTACGAGCAGTACTTC. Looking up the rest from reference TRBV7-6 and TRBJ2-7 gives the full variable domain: GAGVSQSPRYKVTKRGQDVALRCDPISGHVSLYWYRQALGQGPEFLTYFNYEAQQDKSGLPNDRFSAERPEGSISTLTIQRTEQRDSAMYRCASSPGTSGRATYEQYFGPGTRLTVT.

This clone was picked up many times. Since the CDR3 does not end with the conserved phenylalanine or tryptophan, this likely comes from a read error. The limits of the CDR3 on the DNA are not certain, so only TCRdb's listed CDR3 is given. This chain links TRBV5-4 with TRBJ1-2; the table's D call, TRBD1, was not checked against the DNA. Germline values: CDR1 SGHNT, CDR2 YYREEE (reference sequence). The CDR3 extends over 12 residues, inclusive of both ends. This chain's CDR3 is CASSSKGRQRRI.

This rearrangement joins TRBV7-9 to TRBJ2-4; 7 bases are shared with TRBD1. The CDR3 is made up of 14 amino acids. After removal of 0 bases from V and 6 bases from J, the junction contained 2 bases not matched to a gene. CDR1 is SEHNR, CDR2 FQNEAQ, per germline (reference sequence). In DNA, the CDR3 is TGTGCCAGCAGCTTAGCTGGGACAGTAAACATTCAGTACTTC. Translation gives CASSLAGTVNIQYF.

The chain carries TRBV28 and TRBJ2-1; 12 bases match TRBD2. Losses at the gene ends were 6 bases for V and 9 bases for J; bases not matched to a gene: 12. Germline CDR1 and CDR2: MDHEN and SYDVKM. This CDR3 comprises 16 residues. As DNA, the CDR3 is TGTGCCAGCAGGGACACTAGCGGGAGGCCCGGGGGTGAGCAGTTCTTC. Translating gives CASRDTSGRPGGEQFF. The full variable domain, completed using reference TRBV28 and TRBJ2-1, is DVKVTQSSRYLVKRTGEKVFLECVQDMDHENMFWYRQDPGLGLRLIYFSYDVKMKEKGDIPEGYSVSREKKERFSLILESASTNQTSMYLCASRDTSGRPGGEQFFGPGTRLTVL.

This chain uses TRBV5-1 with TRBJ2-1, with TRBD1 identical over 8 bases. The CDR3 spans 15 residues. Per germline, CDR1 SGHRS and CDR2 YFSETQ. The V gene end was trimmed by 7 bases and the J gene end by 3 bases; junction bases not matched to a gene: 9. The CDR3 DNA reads TGCGCCAGCGCCCCACAGGGGGATGGCTACAATGAGCAGTTCTTC. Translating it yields CASAPQGDGYNEQFF.

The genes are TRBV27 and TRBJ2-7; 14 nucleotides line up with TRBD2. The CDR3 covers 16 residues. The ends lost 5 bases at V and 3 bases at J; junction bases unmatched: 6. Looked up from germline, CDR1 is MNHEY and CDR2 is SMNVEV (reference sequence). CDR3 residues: CASSTRLAGGNYEQYF. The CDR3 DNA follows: TGTGCCAGCAGTACAAGACTAGCGGGAGGGAACTACGAGCAGTACTTC.

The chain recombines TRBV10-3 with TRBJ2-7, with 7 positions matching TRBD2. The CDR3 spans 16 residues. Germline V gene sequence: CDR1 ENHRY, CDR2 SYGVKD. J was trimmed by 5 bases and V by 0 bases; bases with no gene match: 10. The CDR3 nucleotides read TGTGCCATCAGTGAGTCGAGGGGCGGGAGAAGGAACGAGCAGTACTTC. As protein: CAISESRGGRRNEQYF.

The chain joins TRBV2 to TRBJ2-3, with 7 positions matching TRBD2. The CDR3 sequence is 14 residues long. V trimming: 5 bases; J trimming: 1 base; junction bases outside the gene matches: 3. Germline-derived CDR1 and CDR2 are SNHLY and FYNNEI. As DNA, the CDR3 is TGTGCCAGCAGTCGGCTAGCGGGCACAGATACGCAGTATTTT. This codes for CASSRLAGTDTQYF.

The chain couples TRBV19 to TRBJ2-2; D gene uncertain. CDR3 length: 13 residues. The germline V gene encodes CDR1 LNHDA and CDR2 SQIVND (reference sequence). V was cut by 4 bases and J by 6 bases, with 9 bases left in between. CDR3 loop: CASSTRRPGELFF. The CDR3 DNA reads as TGTGCCAGTAGTACCCGTCGGCCCGGGGAGCTGTTTTTT.

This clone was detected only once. The DNA for the CDR3 is TGCGCCAGCAGCTTGTTACGGACAGAACAAGAGACCCAGTACTTC. Its protein is CASSLLRTEQETQYF. The rearrangement links TRBV5-1 to TRBJ2-5, with TRBD1 as a possible D gene (6 bases). CDR1 is SGHRS and CDR2 is YFSETQ in the germline V gene. This CDR3 has 15 residues. Trimming took off 1 base at V and 2 bases at J, with 12 bases between the two ends. Supplemented by reference TRBV5-1 and TRBJ2-5, the full variable domain reads KAGVTQTPRYLIKTRGQQVTLSCSPISGHRSVSWYQQTPGQGLQFLFEYFSETQRNKGNFPGRFSGRQFSNSRSEMNVSTLELGDSALYLCASSLLRTEQETQYFGPGTRLLVL.

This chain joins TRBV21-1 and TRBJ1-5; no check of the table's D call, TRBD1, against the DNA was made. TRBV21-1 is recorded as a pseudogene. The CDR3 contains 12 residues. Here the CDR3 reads CASRQINQPQHF. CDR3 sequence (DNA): TGTGCCAGCCGACAGATCAATCAGCCCCAGCATTTT.